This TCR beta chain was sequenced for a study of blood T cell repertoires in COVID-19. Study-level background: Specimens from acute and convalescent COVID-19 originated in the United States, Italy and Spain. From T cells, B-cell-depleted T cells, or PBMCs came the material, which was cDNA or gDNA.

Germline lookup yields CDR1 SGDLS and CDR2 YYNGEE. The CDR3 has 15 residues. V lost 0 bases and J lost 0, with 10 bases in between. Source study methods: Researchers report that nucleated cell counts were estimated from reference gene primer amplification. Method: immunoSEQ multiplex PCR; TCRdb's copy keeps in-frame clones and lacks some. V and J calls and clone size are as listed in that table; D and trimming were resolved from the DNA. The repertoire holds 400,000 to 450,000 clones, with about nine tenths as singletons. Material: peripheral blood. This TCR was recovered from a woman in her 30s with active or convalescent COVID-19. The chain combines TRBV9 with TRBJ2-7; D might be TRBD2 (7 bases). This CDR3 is CASSVAGGYSYEQYF. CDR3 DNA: TGTGCCAGCAGCGTAGCGGGGGGCTACTCCTACGAGCAGTACTTC. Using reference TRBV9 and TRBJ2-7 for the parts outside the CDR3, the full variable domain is DSGVTQTPKHLITATGQRVTLRCSPRSGDLSVYWYQQSLDQGLQFLIQYYNGEERAKGNILERFSAQQFPDLHSELNLSSLELGDSALYFCASSVAGGYSYEQYFGPGTRLTVT.